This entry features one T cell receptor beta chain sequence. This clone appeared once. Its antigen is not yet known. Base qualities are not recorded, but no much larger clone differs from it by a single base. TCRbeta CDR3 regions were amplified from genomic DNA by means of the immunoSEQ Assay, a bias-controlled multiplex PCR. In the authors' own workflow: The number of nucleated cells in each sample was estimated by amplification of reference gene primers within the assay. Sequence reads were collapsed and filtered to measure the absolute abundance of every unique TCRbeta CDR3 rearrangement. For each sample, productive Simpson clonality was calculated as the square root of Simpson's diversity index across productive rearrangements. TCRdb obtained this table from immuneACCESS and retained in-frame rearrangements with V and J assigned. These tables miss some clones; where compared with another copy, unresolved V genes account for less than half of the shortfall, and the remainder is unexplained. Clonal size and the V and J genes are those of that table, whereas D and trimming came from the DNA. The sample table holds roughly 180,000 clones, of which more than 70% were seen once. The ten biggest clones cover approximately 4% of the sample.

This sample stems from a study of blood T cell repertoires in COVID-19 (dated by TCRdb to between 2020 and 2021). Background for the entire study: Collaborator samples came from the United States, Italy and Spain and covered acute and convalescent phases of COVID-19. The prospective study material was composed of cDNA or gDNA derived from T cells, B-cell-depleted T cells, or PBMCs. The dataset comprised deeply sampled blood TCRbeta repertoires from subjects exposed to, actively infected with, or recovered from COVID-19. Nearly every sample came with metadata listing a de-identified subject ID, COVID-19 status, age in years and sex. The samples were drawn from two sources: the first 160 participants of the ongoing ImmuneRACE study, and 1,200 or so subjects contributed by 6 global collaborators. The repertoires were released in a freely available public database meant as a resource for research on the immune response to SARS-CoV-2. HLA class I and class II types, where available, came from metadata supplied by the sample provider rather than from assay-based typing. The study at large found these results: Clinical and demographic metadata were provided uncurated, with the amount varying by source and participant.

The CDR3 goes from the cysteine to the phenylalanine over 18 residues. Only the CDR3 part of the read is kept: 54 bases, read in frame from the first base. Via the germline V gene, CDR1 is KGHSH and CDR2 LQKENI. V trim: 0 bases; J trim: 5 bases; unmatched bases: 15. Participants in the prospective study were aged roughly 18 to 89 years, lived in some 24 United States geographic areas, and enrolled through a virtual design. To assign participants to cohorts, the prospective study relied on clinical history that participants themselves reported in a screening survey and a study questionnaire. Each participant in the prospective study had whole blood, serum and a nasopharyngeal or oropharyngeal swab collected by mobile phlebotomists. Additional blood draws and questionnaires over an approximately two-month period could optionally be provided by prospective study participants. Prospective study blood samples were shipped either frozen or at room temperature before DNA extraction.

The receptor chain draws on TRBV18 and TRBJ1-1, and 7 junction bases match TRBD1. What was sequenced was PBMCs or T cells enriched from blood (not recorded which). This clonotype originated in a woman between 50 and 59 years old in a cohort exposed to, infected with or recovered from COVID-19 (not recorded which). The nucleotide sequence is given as TGTGCCAGCTCACCACCGGCCGGGACAGCTGTAGGGAGGACTGAAGCTTTCTTT. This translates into CASSPPAGTAVGRTEAFF. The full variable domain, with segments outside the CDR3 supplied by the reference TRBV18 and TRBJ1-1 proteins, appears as NAGVMQNPRHLVRRRGQEARLRCSPMKGHSHVYWYRQLPEEGLKFMVYLQKENIIDESGMPKERFSAEFPKEGPSILRIQQVVRGDSAAYFCASSPPAGTAVGRTEAFFGQGTRLTVV.